This T cell receptor beta chain stems from a study of cytomegalovirus exposure and HLA in healthy donors. The PCR made use of 60 Vbeta and 13 Jbeta primers. Assay used: immunoSEQ multiplex PCR; TCRdb lists only in-frame clones, some missing. The sample consists of about 100,000 clones, 76% of them appearing once. Donors likely had unrecorded immune exposures despite being nominally healthy when sampled. Turning to this clone: Its antigen is still unknown.

Findings and limits, study-wide: A prior analysis recorded that most TCR beta V segments were productive about 87% or about 30% of the time.

Sequencing was performed on PBMCs. This TCR was recovered from a woman aged 18-29 years in good health and CMV-seropositive.

The CDR3 here is CASSPMTGIFGEQYF. The CDR3, as DNA: TGTGCCAGCAGTCCGATGACAGGGATCTTTGGTGAGCAGTACTTC. The chain employs TRBV28 and TRBJ2-7; 7 nucleotides align to TRBD1. Per germline, CDR1 MDHEN and CDR2 SYDVKM. V lost 5 bases to trimming and J lost 7 bases; unmatched junction nucleotides: 14. The CDR3 extends over 15 amino acids.